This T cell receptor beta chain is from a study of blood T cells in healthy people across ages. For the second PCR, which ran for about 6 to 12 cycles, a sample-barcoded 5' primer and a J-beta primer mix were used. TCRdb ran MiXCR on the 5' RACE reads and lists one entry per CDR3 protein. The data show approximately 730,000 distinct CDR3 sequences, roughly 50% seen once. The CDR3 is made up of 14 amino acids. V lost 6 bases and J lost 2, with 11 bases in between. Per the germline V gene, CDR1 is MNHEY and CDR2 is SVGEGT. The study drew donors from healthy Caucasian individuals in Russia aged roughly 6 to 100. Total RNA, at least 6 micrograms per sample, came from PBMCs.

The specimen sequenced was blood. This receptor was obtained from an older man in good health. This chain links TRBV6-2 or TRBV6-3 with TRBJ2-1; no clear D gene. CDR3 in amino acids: CASRVGGTYNEQFF. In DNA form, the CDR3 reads TGTGCCAGCAGGGTCGGCGGAACCTACAATGAGCAGTTCTTC.